This TCR beta chain came from a study of Graves' ophthalmopathy and Graves' hyperthyroidism. Across the whole study: Investigators collected peripheral blood at initial diagnosis, before any treatment was given.

The authors amplified TCR beta CDR3 regions, and they did so from RNA transcripts for repertoire sequencing. The library came from an HTBI-primed first-round RT-PCR and a second-round multiplex PCR. Each CDR3 protein gets one entry after TCRdb re-called the multiplex PCR reads with MiXCR. This sample has 600,000 to 700,000 distinct CDR3 sequences, with under 50% found just once. Germline CDR1 and CDR2: SGDLS and YYNGEE. V was cut by 4 bases and J by 4 bases, with 11 bases left in between. The CDR3 sequence is 13 residues long. This clonotype was seen repeatedly, ten times or more. The sequenced sample consisted of peripheral blood. This clonotype was obtained from an adult man with Graves' ophthalmopathy. This sequence joins TRBV9 and TRBJ1-1; D uncertain. CDR3 sequence: CASSSHEGTEAFF. The CDR3 bases are TGTGCCAGCAGCTCCCATGAGGGCACTGAAGCTTTCTTT. Full variable domain (remainder filled in from reference TRBV9 and TRBJ1-1): DSGVTQTPKHLITATGQRVTLRCSPRSGDLSVYWYQQSLDQGLQFLIQYYNGEERAKGNILERFSAQQFPDLHSELNLSSLELGDSALYFCASSSHEGTEAFFGQGTRLTVV.